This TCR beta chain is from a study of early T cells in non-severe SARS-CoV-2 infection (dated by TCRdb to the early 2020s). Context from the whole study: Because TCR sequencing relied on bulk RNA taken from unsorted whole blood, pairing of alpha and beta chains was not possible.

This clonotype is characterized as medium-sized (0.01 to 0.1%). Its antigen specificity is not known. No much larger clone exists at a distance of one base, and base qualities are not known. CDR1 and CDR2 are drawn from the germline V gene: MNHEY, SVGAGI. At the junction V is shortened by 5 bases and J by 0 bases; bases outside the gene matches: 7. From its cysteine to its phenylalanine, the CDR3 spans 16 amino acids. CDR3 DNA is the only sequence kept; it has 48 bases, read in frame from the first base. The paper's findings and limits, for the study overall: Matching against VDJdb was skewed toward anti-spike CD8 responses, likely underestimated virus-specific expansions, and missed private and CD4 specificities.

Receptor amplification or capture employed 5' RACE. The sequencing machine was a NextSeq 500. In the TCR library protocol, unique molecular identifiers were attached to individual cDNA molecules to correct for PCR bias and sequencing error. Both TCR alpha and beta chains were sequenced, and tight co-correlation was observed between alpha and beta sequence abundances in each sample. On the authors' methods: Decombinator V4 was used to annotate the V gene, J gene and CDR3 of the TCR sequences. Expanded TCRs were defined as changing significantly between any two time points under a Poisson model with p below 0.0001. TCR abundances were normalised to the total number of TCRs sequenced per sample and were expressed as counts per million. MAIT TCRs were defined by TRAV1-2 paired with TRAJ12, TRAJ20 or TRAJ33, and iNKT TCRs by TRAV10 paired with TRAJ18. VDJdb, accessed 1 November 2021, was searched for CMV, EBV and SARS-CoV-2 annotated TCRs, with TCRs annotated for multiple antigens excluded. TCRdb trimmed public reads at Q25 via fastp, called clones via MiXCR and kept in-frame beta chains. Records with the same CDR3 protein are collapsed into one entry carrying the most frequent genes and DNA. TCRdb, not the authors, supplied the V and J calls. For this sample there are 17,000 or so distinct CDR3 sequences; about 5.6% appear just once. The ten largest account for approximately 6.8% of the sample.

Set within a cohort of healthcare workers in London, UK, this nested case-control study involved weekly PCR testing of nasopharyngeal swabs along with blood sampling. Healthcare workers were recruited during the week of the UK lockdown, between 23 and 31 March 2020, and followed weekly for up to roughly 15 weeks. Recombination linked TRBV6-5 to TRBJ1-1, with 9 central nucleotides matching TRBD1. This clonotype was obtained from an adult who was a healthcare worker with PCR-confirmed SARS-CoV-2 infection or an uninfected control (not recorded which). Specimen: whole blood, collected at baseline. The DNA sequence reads TGTGCCAGCAGTCCCACCCGGACAGGGGTGAACACTGAAGCTTTCTTT. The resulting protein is CASSPTRTGVNTEAFF.